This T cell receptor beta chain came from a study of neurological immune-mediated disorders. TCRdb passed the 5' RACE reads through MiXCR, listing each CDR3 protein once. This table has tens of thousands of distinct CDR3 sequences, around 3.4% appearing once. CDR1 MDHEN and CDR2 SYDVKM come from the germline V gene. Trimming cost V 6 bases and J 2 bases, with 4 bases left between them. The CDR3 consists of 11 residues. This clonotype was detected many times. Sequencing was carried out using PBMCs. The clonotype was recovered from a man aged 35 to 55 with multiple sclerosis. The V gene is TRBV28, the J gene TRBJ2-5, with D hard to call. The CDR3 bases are TGTGCCAGCAGACGACAAGAGACCCAGTACTTC. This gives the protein CASRRQETQYF.